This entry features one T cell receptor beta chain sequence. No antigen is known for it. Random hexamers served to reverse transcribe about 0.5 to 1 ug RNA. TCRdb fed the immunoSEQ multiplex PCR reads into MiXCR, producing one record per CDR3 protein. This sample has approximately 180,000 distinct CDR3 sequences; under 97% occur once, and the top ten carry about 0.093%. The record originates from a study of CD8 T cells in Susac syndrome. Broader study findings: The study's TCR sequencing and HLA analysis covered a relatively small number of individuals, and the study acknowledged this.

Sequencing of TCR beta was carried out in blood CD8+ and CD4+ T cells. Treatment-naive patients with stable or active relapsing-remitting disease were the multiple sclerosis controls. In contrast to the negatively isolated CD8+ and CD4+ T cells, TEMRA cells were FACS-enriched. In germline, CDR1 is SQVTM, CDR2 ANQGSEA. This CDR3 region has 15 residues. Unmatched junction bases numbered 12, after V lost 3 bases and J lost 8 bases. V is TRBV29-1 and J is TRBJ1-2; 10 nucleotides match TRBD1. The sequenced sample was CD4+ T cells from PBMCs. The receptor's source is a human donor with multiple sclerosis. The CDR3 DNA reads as TGCAGCGTTGACGGGGGGACAGGGGCGGCGAAGGGCTACACCTTC. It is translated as CSVDGGTGAAKGYTF.